This T cell receptor beta chain originates from a study of CXCR4 blockade with PD-1 therapy in pancreatic cancer. This CDR3 spans 14 amino acids. V was clipped by 2 bases and J by 6 bases, with 12 bases between them. The germline V gene has CDR1 KGHSH and CDR2 LQKENI. TCRdb's copy holds only in-frame clones and misses some; the assay was immunoSEQ multiplex PCR. The table shows approximately 17,000 clones, with over 60% occurring only once. This TCR derives from a human donor with pancreatic ductal adenocarcinoma. The material sequenced was tumor tissue. The genes are TRBV18 and TRBJ2-3; a possible D gene is TRBD2 (6 bases). CDR3 in DNA: TGTGCCAGCTCACCAATGGAGGGGATGGATACGCAGTATTTT. Translation: CASSPMEGMDTQYF.